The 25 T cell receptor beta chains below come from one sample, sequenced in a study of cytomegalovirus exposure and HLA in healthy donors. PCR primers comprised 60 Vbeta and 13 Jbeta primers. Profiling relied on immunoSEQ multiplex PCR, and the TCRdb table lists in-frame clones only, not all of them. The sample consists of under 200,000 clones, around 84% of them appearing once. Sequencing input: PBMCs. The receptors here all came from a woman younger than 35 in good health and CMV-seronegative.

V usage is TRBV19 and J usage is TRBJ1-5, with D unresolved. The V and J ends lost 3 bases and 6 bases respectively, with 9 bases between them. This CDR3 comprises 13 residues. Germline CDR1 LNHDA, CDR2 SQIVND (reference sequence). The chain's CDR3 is CASSMSRVQPQHF. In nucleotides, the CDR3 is TGTGCCAGTAGTATGTCACGGGTTCAGCCCCAGCATTTT.

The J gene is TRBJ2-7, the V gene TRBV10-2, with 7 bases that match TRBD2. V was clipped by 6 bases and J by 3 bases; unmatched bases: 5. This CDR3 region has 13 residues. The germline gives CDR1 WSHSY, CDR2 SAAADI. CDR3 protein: CASRAGTNYEQYV. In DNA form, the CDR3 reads TGCGCCAGCAGGGCCGGGACTAACTACGAGCAGTACGTC.

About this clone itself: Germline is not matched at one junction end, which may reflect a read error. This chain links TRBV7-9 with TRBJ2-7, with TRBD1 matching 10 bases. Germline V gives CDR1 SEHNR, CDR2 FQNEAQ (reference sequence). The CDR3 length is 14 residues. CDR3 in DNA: TGTTCCAGCAGCTCCCCCGGGACAGGGGCCCAGCAGTACTTC. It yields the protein CSSSSPGTGAQQYF.

The chain's CDR3 is CASSPGTSDSYNEQFF. Written as DNA, the CDR3 is TGCGCCAGCAGCCCGGGGACTAGTGACTCCTACAATGAGCAGTTCTTC. V is TRBV4-1 and J is TRBJ2-1, with 8 bases identical to TRBD2. The CDR3 is 16 amino acids. CDR1 and CDR2 from the germline V gene are MGHRA and YSYEKL. V lost 4 bases to trimming and J lost 0 bases; unmatched junction nucleotides: 5.

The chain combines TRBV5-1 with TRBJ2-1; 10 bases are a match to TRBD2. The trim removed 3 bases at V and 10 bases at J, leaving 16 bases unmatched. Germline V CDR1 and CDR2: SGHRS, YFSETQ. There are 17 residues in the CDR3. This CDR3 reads CASSCPGGAGGCEEQFF. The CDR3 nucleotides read TGCGCCAGCAGCTGCCCCGGAGGAGCGGGAGGGTGTGAGGAGCAGTTCTTC.

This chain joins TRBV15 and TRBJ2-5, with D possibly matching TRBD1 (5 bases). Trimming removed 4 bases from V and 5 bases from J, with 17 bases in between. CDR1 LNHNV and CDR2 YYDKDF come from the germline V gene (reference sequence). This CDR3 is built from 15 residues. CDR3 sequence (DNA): TGTGCCACCAGCACCCCTGAGTGGGGCGGCGAGACCCAGTACTTC. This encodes CATSTPEWGGETQYF.

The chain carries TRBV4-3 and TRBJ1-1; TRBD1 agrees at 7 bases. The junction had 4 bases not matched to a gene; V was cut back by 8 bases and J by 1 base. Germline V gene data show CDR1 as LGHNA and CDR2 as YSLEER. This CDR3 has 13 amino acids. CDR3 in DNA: TGCGCCAGCGGCAGGGGGACGAACACTGAAGCTTTCTTT. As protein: CASGRGTNTEAFF.

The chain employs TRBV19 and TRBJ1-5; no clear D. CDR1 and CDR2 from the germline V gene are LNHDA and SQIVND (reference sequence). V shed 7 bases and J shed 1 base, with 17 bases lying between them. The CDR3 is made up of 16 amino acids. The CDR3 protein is CASINPARGSNQPQHF. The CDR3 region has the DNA TGTGCCAGTATAAATCCCGCTCGAGGGAGCAATCAGCCCCAGCATTTT.

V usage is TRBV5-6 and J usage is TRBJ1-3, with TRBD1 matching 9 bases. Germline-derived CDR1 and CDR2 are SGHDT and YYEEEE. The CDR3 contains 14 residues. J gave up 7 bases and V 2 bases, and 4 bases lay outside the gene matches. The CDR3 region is CASSFGQGRNTIYF. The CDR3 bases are TGTGCCAGCAGCTTTGGACAGGGGAGGAACACCATATATTTT.

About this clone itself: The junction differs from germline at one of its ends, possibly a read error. The DNA of the CDR3 is TGTTCCAGCAGCCATCAAATGGTTAGCTCTGGAAACACCATATATTTT. Translated: CSSSHQMVSSGNTIYF. V gene TRBV7-9 combines with J gene TRBJ1-3; D gene uncertain. Per germline, CDR1 SEHNR and CDR2 FQNEAQ (reference sequence). CDR3 size: 16 residues.

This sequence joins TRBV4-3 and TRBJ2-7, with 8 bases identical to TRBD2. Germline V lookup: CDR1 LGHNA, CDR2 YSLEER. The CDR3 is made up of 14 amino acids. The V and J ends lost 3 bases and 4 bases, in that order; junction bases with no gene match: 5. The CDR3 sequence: CASSQMTSEYEQYV. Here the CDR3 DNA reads TGCGCCAGCAGCCAGATGACTAGCGAGTACGAGCAGTACGTC.

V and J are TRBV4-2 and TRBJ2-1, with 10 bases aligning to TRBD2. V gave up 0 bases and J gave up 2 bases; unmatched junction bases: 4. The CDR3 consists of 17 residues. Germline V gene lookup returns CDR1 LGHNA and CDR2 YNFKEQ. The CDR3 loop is CASSQEGAGGAYNEQFF. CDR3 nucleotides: TGTGCCAGCAGCCAAGAGGGAGCGGGAGGGGCCTACAATGAGCAGTTCTTC.

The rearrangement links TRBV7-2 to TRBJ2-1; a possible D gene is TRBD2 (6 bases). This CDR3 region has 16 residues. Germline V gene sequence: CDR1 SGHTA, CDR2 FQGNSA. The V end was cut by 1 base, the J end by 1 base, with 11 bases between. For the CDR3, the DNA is TGTGCCAGCAGCTTAGAGCGCGGGGTATCCTACAATGAGCAGTTCTTC. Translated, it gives CASSLERGVSYNEQFF.

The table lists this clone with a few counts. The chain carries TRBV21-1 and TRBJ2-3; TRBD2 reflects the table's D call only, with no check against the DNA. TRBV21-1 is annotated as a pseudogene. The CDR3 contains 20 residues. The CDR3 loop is CASSQKEGILAGGGIDTQYF. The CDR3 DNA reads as TGTGCCAGCAGCCAAAAGGAGGGGATACTAGCGGGTGGGGGGATAGATACGCAGTATTTT.

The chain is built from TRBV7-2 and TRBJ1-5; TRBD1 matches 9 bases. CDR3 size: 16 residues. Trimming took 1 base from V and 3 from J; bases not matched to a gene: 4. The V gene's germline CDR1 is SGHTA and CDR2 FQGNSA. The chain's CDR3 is CASSLVGTGTNQPQHF. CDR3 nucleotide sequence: TGTGCCAGCAGCTTAGTCGGGACAGGGACCAATCAGCCCCAGCATTTT. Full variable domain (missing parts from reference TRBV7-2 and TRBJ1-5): GAGVSQSPSNKVTEKGKDVELRCDPISGHTALYWYRQSLGQGLEFLIYFQGNSAPDKSGLPSDRFSAERTGGSVSTLTIQRTQQEDSAVYLCASSLVGTGTNQPQHFGDGTRLSIL.

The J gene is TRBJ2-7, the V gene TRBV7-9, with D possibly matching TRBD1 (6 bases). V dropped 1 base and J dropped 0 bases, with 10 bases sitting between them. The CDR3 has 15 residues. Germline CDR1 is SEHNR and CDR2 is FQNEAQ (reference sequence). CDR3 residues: CASSLGQANSYEQYF. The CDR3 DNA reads TGTGCCAGCAGCTTAGGACAGGCGAACTCCTACGAGCAGTACTTC.

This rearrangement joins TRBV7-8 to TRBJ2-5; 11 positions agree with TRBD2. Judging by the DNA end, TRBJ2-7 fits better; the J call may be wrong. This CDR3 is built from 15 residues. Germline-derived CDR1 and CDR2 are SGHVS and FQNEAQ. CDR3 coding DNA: TGTGCCAGCAGCCTGACCGGGACTAGCGGTTACGAGCAGTACTTC. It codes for CASSLTGTSGYEQYF.

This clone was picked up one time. The DNA of the CDR3 is TGTGCCAACCACCCCGAACTAGCGAACGAGGGAGATACGCAGTATTTT. Amino acids: CANHPELANEGDTQYF. V usage is TRBV2 and J usage is TRBJ2-3; 7 nucleotides align to TRBD2. V gave up 10 bases and J gave up 5 bases; unmatched junction bases: 18. Germline V gene sequence: CDR1 SNHLY, CDR2 FYNNEI. CDR3 length: 16 residues.

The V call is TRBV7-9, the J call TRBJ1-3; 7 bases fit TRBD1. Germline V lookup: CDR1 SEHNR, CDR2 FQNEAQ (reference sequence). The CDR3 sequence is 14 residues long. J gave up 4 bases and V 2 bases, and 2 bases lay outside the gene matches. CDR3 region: CASSLSRGGNTIYF. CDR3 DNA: TGTGCCAGCAGCTTATCCAGGGGGGGAAACACCATATATTTT.

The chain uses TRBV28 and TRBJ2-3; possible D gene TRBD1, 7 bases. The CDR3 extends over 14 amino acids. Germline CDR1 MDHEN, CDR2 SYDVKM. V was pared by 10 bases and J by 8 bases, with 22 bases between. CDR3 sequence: CAIKGQLPGGTQYF. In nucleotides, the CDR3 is TGTGCCATCAAGGGACAGCTCCCCGGGGGTACGCAGTATTTT.

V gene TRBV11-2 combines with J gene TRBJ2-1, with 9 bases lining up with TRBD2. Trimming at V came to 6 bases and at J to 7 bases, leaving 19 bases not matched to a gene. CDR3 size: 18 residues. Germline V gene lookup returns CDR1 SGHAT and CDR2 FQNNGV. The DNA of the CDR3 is TGTGCCAGCAGTCTCGGGCGAAGGACTAGCGATCGTTTTAATGAGCAGTTCTTC. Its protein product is CASSLGRRTSDRFNEQFF.

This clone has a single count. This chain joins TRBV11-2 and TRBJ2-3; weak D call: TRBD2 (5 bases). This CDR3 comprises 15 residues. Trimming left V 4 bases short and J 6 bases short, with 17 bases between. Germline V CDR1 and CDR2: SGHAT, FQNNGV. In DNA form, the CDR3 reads TGTGCCAGCAGCTCGACTCGGACTGGTTTTGATACGCAGTATTTT. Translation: CASSSTRTGFDTQYF.

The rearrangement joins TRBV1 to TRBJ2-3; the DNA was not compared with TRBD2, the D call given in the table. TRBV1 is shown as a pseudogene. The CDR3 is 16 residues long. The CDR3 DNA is TGCACCAGCAGCCAATACAGCGGGGACTTTACAGATACGCAGTATTTT. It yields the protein CTSSQYSGDFTDTQYF.

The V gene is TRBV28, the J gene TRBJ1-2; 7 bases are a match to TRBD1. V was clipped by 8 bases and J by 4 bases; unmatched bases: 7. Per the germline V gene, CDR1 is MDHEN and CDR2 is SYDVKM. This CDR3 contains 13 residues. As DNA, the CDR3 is TGTGCCAGCGACAGGGATGTGGGCTATGGCTACACCTTC. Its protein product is CASDRDVGYGYTF.

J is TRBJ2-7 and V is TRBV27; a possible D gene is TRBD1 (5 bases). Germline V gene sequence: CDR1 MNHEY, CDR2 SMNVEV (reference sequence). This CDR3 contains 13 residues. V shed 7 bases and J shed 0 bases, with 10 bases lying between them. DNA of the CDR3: TGTGCCAGCAAGGCAGACAGCTCCTACGAGCAGTACTTC. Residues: CASKADSSYEQYF.